This is a list of T cell receptor beta chains from one sample in a study of blood T cell repertoires in COVID-19. Libraries were prepared by immunoSEQ multiplex PCR; TCRdb keeps only in-frame clonotypes and omits some of them. The sample consists of about 200,000 clones, around nine tenths of them appearing once. Sequencing was performed on peripheral blood. Every receptor here comes from a man between 18 and 29 years old with active or convalescent COVID-19. Each CDR3 is given with its conserved first and last residue. A D gene is named only where the DNA matches it firmly. Not all rows give a size; the values are once, few, many and, for expanded clones, a class.

D,J,V,size,DNA,CDR3
-,TRBJ1-4,TRBV10-3,-,TGTGCCATCAGTGAAGTCCATAGTCGTGAAAAACTGTTTTTT,CAISEVHSREKLFF
TRBD2,TRBJ2-1,TRBV10-3,-,TGTGCCTCGCTAGCGGGATTGAGCTCCTACAATGAGCAGTTCTTC,CASLAGLSSYNEQFF
-,TRBJ1-1,TRBV12-3/TRBV12-4,once,TGTGCCAGCAGTTTCGGGGTCGCTGAAGCTTTCTTT,CASSFGVAEAFF
TRBD1,TRBJ1-2,TRBV5-1,-,TGCGCCAGCAGCTTGACAGGGGTTCCAAGCTATGGCTACACCTTC,CASSLTGVPSYGYTF
TRBD2,TRBJ2-1,TRBV2,once,TGTGCCAGCAGCGAGACTAGCGGCACCTACAATGAGCAGTTCTTC,CASSETSGTYNEQFF
TRBD1,TRBJ2-7,TRBV6-1,-,TGTGCCAGCAGTGAGGGCAGGGGGCCCTCCTACGAGCAGTACTTC,CASSEGRGPSYEQYF
-,TRBJ2-1,TRBV4-3,-,TGCGCCAGCAGCCAAGAGCCCTCCAGGTTGCAGTTCTTC,CASSQEPSRLQFF
TRBD1,TRBJ2-1,TRBV7-8,few,TGTGCCAGCAGCCTAGGGACAGAGAGCTCCTACAATGAGCAGTTCTTC,CASSLGTESSYNEQFF
TRBD2,TRBJ2-1,TRBV5-1,-,TGCGCCAGCAGTTTGGGACTAGCCGCTGAGCAGTTCTTC,CASSLGLAAEQFF
TRBD1,TRBJ1-1,TRBV19,-,TGTGCCAGTAGTACGGACTACAGGGGTACTGAAGCTTTCTTT,CASSTDYRGTEAFF
-,TRBJ2-7,TRBV7-9,-,TGTGCCAGCAGCTCTGGAGCCTACGAGCAGTACTTC,CASSSGAYEQYF
TRBD1,TRBJ2-4,TRBV5-6,once,TGTGCCAGCAGCCCCTCACAGGGGTCGGCACACAAAAACATTCAGTACTTC,CASSPSQGSAHKNIQYF
TRBD2,TRBJ2-1,TRBV11-2,-,TGTGCCAGCAGCTTAGAGTCCAGCGGGAGCTCCTACAATGAGCAGTTCTTC,CASSLESSGSSYNEQFF
TRBD1,TRBJ1-1,TRBV11-2,-,TGTGCCAGCAGGCCGGGACAGTTTATTTCCAACACTGAAGCTTTCTTT,CASRPGQFISNTEAFF
-,TRBJ1-3,TRBV5-6,-,TGTGCCAGCAGCTTGTCAGGGGAAGTAACTGGAAACACCATATATTTT,CASSLSGEVTGNTIYF
-,TRBJ1-2,TRBV12-3/TRBV12-4,-,TGTGCCAGCAGTTTAGCTCAGGGCTACACCTTC,CASSLAQGYTF
-,TRBJ1-1,TRBV2,-,TGTGCCAGCACCACTAAACAGGGAGTAGTGGCTTTCTTT,CASTTKQGVVAFF
TRBD2,TRBJ2-1,TRBV2,-,TGTGCCAGCAGTGACTTTACTAGCGGGAGACGGGATGAGCAGTTCTTC,CASSDFTSGRRDEQFF
-,TRBJ1-1,TRBV6-6,-,TGTGCCAGCAGTCAGTCCTCCCAGGCGAACACTGAAGCTTTCTTT,CASSQSSQANTEAFF
-,TRBJ2-2,TRBV21-1,-,-,CASSKVGSGATGELFF
-,TRBJ1-3,TRBV6-5,-,TGTGCCAGCAGCACCCGGGGGTCTGGAAACACCATATATTTT,CASSTRGSGNTIYF
-,TRBJ2-1,TRBV14,-,TGTGCCAGCAGCCACCTAACGCTCCGGGACAACAATGAGCAGTTCTTC,CASSHLTLRDNNEQFF
TRBD1,TRBJ1-5,TRBV4-1,-,TGCGCCAGCAGCCCACAGGGGACAAGGCAGCCCCAGCATTTT,CASSPQGTRQPQHF
TRBD2,TRBJ2-5,TRBV30,-,TGTGCCTGGACTCCGGGAGGGGAGGTCGGGGAGACCCAGTACTTC,CAWTPGGEVGETQYF
-,TRBJ2-5,TRBV11-2,-,TGTGCCAGCAGCTTAGAACGGTCCCCTCGAGAGACCCAGTACTTC,CASSLERSPRETQYF
-,TRBJ2-3,TRBV13,-,TGTGCCAGCAGCATGAGGACTGCAACTACCACAGATACGCAGTATTTT,CASSMRTATTTDTQYF
-,TRBJ2-1,TRBV18,-,TGTGCCAGCTCACCACCGGGTGGGGACTGGAATGAGCAGTTCTTC,CASSPPGGDWNEQFF
-,TRBJ1-1,TRBV30,once,TGTGCCTTAAAGACAGATACCGACACTGAAGCTTTCTTT,CALKTDTDTEAFF
-,TRBJ1-4,TRBV29-1,-,TGCAGCGTTCAGGGATACGGTAATGAAAAACTGTTTTTT,CSVQGYGNEKLFF
-,TRBJ2-3,TRBV2,-,TGTGCCAGCCAGCGGGATACGCAGTATTTT,CASQRDTQYF
-,TRBJ2-7,TRBV6-5,-,TGTGCCAGCACACAGAATCCAGCCGACTACGAGCAGTACTTC,CASTQNPADYEQYF
TRBD2,TRBJ2-7,TRBV6-1,-,TGTGCCAGCAGTGAAGCGAGGATTACTATCGGGAGGCCCCCCTACGAGCAGTACTTC,CASSEARITIGRPPYEQYF
TRBD1,TRBJ1-1,TRBV6-5,-,TGTGCCAGCAGTTACTCTCAAACCGGGACAGGGACTGAAGCTTTCTTT,CASSYSQTGTGTEAFF
TRBD1,TRBJ1-5,TRBV18,-,TGTGCCAGCTCATCCGGGACAGGGGCACAGCCCCAGCATTTT,CASSSGTGAQPQHF
TRBD1,TRBJ2-2,TRBV7-2,once,TGTGCCAGCAACACGGACAGGGGGCTGTACACCGGGGAGCTGTTTTTT,CASNTDRGLYTGELFF
TRBD1,TRBJ2-1,TRBV5-1,-,TGCGCCAGCAGCTTGGGAGGGGGCAGGTTGGGTGAGCAGTTCTTC,CASSLGGGRLGEQFF
TRBD1,TRBJ1-5,TRBV27,-,TGTGCCAGCAGCCTACGACAGGGTGATCAGCCCCAGCATTTT,CASSLRQGDQPQHF
TRBD1,TRBJ1-2,TRBV30,few,TGTGCCTGTGGGACAGGGGGGAATTACTATGGCTACACCTTC,CACGTGGNYYGYTF
-,TRBJ2-7,TRBV18,few,TGTGCCAGCTCACCCAGCGGTATTATCCACGAGCAGTACTTC,CASSPSGIIHEQYF